This T cell receptor (beta chain) was recovered during a study of cytomegalovirus exposure and HLA in healthy donors. Study results and limitations: Excluded were some V segments that proved indistinguishable, including TRBV6-2 and TRBV6-3. In a later analysis, V- and J-gene trimming of beta chains associated with a DCLRE1C missense variant, replicated independently. Apart from CMV serostatus, no immune exposure information was available.

Donors likely had unrecorded immune exposures despite being nominally healthy when sampled. V shed 4 bases and J 3 bases; nucleotides not matched to a gene: 3. Germline values: CDR1 SGHVS, CDR2 FQNEAQ. The length of the CDR3 is 13 residues. 60 Vbeta and 13 Jbeta primers were used in PCR. The data were produced by immunoSEQ multiplex PCR, yet TCRdb's version contains in-frame clones alone and is incomplete. The repertoire holds approximately 75,000 clones, with around 84% as singletons. Of note for this clone: What it recognizes is unknown.

The sequence was obtained from a man aged 65-85 years in good health and CMV-seropositive. Sequenced sample: PBMCs. The V call is TRBV7-8, the J call TRBJ2-7; TRBD2 agrees at 7 bases. CDR3 in amino acids: CASSSLALYEQYF. The CDR3 bases are TGTGCCAGCAGCTCACTAGCGCTCTACGAGCAGTACTTC.